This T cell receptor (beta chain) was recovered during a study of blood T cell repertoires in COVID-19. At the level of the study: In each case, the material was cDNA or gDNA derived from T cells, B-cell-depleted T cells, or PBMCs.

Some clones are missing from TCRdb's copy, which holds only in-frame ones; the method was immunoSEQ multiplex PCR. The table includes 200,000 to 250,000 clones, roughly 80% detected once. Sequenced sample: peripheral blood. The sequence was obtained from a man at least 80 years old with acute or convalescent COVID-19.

As DNA, the CDR3 is TGCGCCAGCAGCTTGAGACAGCGCACAGATACGCAGTATTTT. This translates into CASSLRQRTDTQYF. The V gene is TRBV5-1, the J gene TRBJ2-3; TRBD1 might be the D (5 bases). The V gene lost 1 base and the J gene lost 1 base, with 7 bases spanning the gap. Germline loops: CDR1 SGHRS, CDR2 YFSETQ. The CDR3 covers 14 residues.